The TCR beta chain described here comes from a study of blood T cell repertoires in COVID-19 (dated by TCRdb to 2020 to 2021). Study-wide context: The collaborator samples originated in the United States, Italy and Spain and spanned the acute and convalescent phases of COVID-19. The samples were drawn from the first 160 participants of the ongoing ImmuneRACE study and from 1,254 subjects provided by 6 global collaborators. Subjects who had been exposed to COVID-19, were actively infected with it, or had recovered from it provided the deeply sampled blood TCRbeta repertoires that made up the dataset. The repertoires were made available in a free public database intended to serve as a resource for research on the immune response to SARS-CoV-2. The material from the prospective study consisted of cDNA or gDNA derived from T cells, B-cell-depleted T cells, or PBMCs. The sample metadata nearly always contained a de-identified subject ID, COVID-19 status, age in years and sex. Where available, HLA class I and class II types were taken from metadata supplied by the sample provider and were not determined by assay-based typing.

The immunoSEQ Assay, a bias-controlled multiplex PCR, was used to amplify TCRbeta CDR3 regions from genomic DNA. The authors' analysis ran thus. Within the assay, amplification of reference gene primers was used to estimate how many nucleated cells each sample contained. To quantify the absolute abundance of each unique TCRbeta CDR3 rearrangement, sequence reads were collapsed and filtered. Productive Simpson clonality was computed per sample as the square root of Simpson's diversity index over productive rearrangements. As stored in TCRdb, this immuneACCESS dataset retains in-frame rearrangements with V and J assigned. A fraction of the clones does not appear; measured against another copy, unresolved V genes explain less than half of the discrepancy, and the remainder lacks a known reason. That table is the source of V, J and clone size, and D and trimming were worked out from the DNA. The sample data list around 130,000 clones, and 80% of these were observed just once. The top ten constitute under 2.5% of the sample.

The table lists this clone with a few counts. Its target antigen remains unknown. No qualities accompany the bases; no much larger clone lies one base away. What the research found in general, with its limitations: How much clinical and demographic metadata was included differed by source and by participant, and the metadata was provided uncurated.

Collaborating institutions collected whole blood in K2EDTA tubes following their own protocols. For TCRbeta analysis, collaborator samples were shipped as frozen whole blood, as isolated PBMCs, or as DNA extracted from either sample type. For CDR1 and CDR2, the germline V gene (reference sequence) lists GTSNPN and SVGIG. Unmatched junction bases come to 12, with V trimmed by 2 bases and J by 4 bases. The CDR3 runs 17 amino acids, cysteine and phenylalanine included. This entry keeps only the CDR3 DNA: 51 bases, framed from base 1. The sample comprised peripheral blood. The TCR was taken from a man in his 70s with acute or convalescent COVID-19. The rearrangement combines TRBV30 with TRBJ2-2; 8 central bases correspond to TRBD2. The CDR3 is CAWSSRSSGVLTGELFF. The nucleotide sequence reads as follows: TGTGCCTGGAGTTCGCGGAGTAGCGGGGTTCTCACCGGGGAGCTGTTTTTT.